This T cell receptor (beta chain) is drawn from a study of blood T cell repertoires in COVID-19. In the study overall: Sites across the United States, Italy and Spain contributed samples from acute and convalescent COVID-19. Nucleic acid was either cDNA or gDNA, and it came from T cells, B-cell-depleted T cells, or PBMCs.

V was pared by 8 bases and J by 8 bases, with 7 bases of the junction left unmatched. CDR1 is LNHDA and CDR2 is SQIVND in the germline V gene (reference sequence). This CDR3 has 12 residues. In the study's own analysis: Counts of nucleated cells, estimated from reference gene primer amplification, were obtained. Only in-frame clones appear in the TCRdb table, and some are missing; sequencing was by immunoSEQ multiplex PCR. For V, J and clone size, that table is used; D and trimming come from the DNA. Of some 160,000 clones in the sample, approximately 83% were seen once. Material for sequencing was peripheral blood. The receptor was isolated from a man in his 70s who had recovered from COVID-19. The rearrangement uses TRBV19 and TRBJ2-7, with 9 bases identical to TRBD1. CDR3 nucleotides: TGTGCCAGTTCTGGGACAGGGAGGCAGCAGTACTTC. This sequence encodes CASSGTGRQQYF.